This T cell receptor (beta chain) is drawn from a study of shared clonotypes between healthy human individuals. The CDR3 is made up of 15 amino acids. CDR1 MGHRA and CDR2 YSYEKL come from the germline V gene. V dropped 1 base and J dropped 7; count of bases not matched to a gene: 6. Here immunoSEQ multiplex PCR was the method, and the copy in TCRdb shows in-frame clones only, minus some. The sample shows over 2,000,000 clones, around 95% of them seen only once. Naive-designated CD8 cells lacked CD45RO, were positively enriched for CCR7, and omitted terminally differentiated effector memory CD45RA+ cells.

The sequence derives from a young man in good health. Some clones in this sample may be carry-over from other donors' samples. The specimen sequenced was naive CD8+ T cells from PBMCs. The chain carries TRBV4-1 and TRBJ2-1; 8 nucleotides match TRBD2. The CDR3 region is CASSQAGAGENEQFF. The CDR3 DNA follows: TGCGCCAGCAGCCAAGCCGGAGCGGGGGAGAATGAGCAGTTCTTC.